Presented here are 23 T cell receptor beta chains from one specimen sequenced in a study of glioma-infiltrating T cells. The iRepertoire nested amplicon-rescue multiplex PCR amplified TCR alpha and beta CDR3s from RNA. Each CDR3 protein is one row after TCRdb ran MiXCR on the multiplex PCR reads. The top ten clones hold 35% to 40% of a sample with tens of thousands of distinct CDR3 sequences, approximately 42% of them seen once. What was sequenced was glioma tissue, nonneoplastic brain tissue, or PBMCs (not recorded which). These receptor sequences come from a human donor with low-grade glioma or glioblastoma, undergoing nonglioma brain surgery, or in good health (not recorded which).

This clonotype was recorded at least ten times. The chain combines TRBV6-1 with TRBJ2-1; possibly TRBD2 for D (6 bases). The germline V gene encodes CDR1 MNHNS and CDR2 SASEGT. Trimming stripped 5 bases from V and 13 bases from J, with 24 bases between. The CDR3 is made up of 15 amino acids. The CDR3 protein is CASSSSGSLVSAQFF. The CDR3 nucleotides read TGTGCCAGCAGTTCGAGCGGGTCACTCGTCAGTGCTCAGTTCTTC.

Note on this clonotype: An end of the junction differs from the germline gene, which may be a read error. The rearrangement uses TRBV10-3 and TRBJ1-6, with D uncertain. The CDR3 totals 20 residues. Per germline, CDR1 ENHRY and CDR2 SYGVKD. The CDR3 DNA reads TGTGCCATCAGTTGGCCGAGGATGGACGACCGAAGCTCCTATAATTCACCACTCCACTTT. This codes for CAISWPRMDDRSSYNSPLHF.

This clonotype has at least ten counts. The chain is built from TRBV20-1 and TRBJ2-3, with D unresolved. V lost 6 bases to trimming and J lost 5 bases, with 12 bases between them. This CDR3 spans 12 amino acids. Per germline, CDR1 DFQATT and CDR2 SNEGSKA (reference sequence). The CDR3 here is CSAKGMIDTQYF. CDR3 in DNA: TGCAGTGCCAAAGGGATGATAGATACGCAGTATTTT.

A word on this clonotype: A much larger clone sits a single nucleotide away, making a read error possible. In DNA form, the CDR3 reads TGTGCCAGCAGCTCTCCGAGCGGCTCTGGATACACCATATATTTT. It yields the protein CASSSPSGSGYTIYF. The chain recombines TRBV11-2 with TRBJ1-3; D ambiguous. The CDR3 has 15 amino acids. CDR1 SGHAT and CDR2 FQNNGV come from the germline V gene.

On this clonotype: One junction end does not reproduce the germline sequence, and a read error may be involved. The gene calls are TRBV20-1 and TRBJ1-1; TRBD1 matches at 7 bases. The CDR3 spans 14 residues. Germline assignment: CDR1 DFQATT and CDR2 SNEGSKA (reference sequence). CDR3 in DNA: TGCGGTGCTACCGACCGGGACAGAGACTGTGAAGCTTTCTTT. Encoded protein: CGATDRDRDCEAFF.

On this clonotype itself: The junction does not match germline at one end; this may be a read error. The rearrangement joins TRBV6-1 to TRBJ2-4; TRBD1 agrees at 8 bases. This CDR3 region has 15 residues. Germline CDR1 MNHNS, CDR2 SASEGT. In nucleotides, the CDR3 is TGTGCCATCAGGTCGACAGGGGAAGCCAAATACATTCAGTACTTC. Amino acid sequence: CAIRSTGEAKYIQYF.

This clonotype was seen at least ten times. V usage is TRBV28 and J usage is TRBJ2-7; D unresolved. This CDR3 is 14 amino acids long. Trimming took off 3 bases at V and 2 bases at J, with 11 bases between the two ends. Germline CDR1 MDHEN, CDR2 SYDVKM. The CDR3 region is CASSFLGPTYEQYF. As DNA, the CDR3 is TGTGCCAGCAGTTTCCTAGGGCCCACCTACGAGCAGTACTTC.

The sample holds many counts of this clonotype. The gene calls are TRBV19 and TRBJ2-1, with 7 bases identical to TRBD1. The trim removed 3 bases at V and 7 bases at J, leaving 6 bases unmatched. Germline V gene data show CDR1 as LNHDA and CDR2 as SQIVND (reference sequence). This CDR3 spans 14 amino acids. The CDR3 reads CASSIGRGLNEQFF. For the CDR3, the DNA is TGTGCCAGTAGTATCGGCAGGGGGTTGAATGAGCAGTTCTTC.

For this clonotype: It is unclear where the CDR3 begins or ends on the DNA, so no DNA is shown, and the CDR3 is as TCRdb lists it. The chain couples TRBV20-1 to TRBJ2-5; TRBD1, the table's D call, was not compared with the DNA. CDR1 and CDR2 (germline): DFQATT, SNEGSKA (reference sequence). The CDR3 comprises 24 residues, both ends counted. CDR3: CSAGPTAFYLCASKSGQVAKTQYF.

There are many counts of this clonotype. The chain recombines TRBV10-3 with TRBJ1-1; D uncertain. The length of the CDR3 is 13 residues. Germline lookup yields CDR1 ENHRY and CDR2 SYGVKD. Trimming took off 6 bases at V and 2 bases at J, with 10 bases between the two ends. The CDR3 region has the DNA TGTGCCATCAGAGAAGGATACAACACTGAAGCTTTCTTT. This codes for CAIREGYNTEAFF.

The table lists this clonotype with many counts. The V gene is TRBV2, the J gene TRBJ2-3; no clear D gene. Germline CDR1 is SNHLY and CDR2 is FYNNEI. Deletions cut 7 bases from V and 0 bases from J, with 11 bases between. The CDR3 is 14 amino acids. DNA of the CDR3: TGTGCCAGCATAAGTCGTTCTAGCACAGATACGCAGTATTTT. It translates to CASISRSSTDTQYF.

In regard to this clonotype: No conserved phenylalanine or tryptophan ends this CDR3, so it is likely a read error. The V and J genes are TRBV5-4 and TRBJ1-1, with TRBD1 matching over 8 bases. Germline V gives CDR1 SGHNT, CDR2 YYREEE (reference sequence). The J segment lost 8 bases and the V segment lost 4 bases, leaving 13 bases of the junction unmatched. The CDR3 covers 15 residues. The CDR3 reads CASSLDRATYSEAFI. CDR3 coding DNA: TGTGCCAGCAGCCTGGACAGGGCGACTTATTCCGAAGCTTTCATT.

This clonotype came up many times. The CDR3 nucleotides read TGTGCCAGCAGTTACTCTTATCTAGAGGCCGCCTACGAGCAGTACTTC. Translation: CASSYSYLEAAYEQYF. The rearrangement uses TRBV6-2 or TRBV6-3 and TRBJ2-7; D remains unclear. The CDR3 is 16 amino acids. V lost 0 bases and J lost 2, with 14 bases in between. Germline V gene data show CDR1 as MNHEY and CDR2 as SVGEGT.

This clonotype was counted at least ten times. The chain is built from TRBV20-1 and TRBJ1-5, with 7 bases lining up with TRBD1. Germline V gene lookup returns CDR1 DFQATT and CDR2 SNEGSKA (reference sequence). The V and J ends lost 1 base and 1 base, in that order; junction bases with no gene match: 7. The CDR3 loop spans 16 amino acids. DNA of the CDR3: TGCAGTGCTAGAGCTTTAACAGGGGTGAGCAATCAGCCCCAGCATTTT. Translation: CSARALTGVSNQPQHF.

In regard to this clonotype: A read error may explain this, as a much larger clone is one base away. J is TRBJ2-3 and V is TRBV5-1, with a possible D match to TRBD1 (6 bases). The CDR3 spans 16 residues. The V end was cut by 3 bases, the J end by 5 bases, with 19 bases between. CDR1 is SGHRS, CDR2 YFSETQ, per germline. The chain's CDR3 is CASSSPGTIIEDTQYF. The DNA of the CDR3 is TGCGCCAGCAGCTCTCCCGGGACAATAATAGAAGATACGCAGTATTTT. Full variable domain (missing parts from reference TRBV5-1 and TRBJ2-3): KAGVTQTPRYLIKTRGQQVTLSCSPISGHRSVSWYQQTPGQGLQFLFEYFSETQRNKGNFPGRFSGRQFSNSRSEMNVSTLELGDSALYLCASSSPGTIIEDTQYFGPGTRLTVL.

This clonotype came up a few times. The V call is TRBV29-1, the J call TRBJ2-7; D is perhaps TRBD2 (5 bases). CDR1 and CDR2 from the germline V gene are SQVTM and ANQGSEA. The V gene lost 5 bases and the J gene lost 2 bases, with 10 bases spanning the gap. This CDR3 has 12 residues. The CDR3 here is CSVIRETYEQYF. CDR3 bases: TGCAGCGTTATCCGGGAAACCTACGAGCAGTACTTC.

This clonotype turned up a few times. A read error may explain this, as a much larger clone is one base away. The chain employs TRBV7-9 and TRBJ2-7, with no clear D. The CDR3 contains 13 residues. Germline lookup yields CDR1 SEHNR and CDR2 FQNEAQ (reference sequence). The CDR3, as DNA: TGTGCCAGCACCCCGCTCGGATCCTACGAGCAGCACTTC. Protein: CASTPLGSYEQHF.

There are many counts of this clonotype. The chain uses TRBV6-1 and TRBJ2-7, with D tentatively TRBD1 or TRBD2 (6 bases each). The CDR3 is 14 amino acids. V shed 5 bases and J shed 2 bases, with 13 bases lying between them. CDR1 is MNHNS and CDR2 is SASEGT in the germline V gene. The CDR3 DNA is TGTGCCAGCAGTAAGGAGGGGGGCGCCTACGAGCAGTACTTC. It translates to CASSKEGGAYEQYF.

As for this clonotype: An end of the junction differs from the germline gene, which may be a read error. The CDR3 region is CASSPRGYSGANVLTF. The DNA of the CDR3 is TGTGCCAGTAGTCCCCGTGGTTACTCTGGGGCAAACGTCCTGACTTTC. The V gene is TRBV5-4, the J gene TRBJ2-6; possible D gene TRBD1, 5 bases. CDR1 and CDR2 (germline): SGHNT, YYREEE (reference sequence). The CDR3 loop spans 16 amino acids. The variable domain in full, completed from reference TRBV5-4 and TRBJ2-6, reads ETGVTQSPTHLIKTRGQQVTLRCSSQSGHNTVSWYQQALGQGPQFIFQYYREEENGRGNFPPRFSGLQFPNYSSELNVNALELDDSALYLCASSPRGYSGANVLTFGAGSRLTVL.

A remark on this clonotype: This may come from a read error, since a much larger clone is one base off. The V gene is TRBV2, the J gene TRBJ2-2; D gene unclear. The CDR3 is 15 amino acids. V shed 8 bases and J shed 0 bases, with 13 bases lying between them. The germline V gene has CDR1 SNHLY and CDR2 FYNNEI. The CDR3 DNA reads TGTGCCAGCGGACCCACACGCGCGAACACCGGGGAGCTGTTTTTT. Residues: CASGPTRANTGELFF.

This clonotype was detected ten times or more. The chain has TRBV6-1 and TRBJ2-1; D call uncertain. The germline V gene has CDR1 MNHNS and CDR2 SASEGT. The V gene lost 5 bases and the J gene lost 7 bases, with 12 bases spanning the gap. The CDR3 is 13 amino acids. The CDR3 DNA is TGTGCCAGCAGTTATGGCCCTCCTAATGAGCAGTTCTTC. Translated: CASSYGPPNEQFF.

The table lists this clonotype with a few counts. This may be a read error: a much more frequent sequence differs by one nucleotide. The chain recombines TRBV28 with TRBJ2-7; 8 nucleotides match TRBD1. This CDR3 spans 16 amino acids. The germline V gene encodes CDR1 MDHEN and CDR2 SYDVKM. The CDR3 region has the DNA TGTGCCAACAGTTTTCGGACCTCTCAGGGGGCGAAGGAGCAGTACTTC. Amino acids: CANSFRTSQGAKEQYF.

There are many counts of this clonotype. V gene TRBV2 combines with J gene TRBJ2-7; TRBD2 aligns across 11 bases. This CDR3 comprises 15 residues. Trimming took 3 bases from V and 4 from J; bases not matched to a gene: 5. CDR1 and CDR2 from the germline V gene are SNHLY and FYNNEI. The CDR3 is CASSEIAGGPYEQYF. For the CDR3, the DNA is TGTGCCAGCAGTGAGATAGCGGGGGGGCCGTACGAGCAGTACTTC.